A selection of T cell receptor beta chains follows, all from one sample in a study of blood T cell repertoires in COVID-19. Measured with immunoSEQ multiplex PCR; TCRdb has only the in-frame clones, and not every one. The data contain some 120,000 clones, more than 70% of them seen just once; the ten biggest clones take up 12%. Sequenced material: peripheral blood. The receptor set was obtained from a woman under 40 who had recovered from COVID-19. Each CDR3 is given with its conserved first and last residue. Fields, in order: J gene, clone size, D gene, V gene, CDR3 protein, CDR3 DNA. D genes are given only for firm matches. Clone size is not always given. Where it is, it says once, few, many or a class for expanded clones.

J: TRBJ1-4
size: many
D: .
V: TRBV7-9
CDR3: CASSLAGATGEKLFF
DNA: TGTGCCAGCAGCTTAGCGGGGGCCACGGGCGAAAAACTGTTTTTT

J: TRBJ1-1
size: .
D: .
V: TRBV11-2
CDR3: CASIYDVGRHTEAFF
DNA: TGTGCCAGCATCTACGACGTGGGCCGTCACACTGAAGCTTTCTTT

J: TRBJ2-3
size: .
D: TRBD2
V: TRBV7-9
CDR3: CASSPSRGGSRTDTQYF
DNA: TGTGCCAGCAGCCCCTCGCGGGGGGGGTCTCGCACAGATACGCAGTATTTT

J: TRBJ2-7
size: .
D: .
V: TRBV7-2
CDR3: CASSLAYLAYEQYF
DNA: TGTGCCAGCAGCCTGGCGTACCTAGCCTACGAGCAGTACTTC

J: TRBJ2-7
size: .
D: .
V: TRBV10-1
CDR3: CASSRDTQQYF
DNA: TGCGCCAGCAGTAGGGACACTCAGCAGTACTTC

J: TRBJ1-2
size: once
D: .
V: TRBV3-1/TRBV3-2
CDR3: CASSHPGARYGYTF
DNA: TGTGCCAGCAGCCACCCAGGGGCAAGATATGGCTACACCTTC

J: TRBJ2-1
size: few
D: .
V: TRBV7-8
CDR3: CASSALEGGSYNEQFF
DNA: TGTGCCAGCAGCGCCCTTGAGGGGGGGTCCTACAATGAGCAGTTCTTC

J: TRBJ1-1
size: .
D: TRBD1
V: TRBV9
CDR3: CASSVVNRGEAFF
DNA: TGTGCCAGCAGCGTAGTGAACAGGGGAGAAGCTTTCTTT

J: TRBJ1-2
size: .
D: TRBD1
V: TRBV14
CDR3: CASSRGQGELSYTF
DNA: TGTGCCAGCAGCCGAGGACAGGGGGAACTCAGCTACACCTTC

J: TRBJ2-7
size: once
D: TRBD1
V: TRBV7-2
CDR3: CASSTTRGLIHEQYF
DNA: TGTGCCAGCAGTACAACCAGGGGGCTGATCCACGAGCAGTACTTC

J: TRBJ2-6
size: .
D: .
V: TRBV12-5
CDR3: CASGFLGANVLTF
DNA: TGTGCTAGTGGTTTTTTAGGGGCCAACGTCCTGACTTTC

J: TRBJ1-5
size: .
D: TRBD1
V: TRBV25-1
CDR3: CASSETGNNQPQHF
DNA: TGTGCCAGCAGTGAGACAGGGAACAATCAGCCCCAGCATTTT

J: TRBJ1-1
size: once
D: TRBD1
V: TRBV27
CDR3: CASSSWTGVYMNTEAFF
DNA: TGTGCCAGCAGTTCCTGGACAGGGGTCTACATGAACACTGAAGCTTTCTTT

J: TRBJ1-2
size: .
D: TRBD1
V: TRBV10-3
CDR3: CAISANSGTGGANYGYTF
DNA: TGTGCCATCAGCGCAAACTCCGGGACAGGGGGGGCTAACTATGGCTACACCTTC

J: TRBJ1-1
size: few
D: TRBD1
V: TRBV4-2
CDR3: CASSQGGTGGGGNTEAFF
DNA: TGTGCCAGCAGCCAAGGCGGGACAGGGGGCGGAGGGAACACTGAAGCTTTCTTT

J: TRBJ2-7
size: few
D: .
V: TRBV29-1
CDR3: CSVEDPAGRSYEQYF
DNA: TGCAGCGTTGAAGATCCCGCAGGCCGATCCTACGAGCAGTACTTC